The rows below give T cell receptor beta chains drawn from one sample of a study of cytomegalovirus exposure and HLA in healthy donors. Data came from immunoSEQ multiplex PCR; TCRdb stores just in-frame clones and leaves some out. The repertoire has almost 200,000 clones, around 80% of them found once; the top ten carry 4.4%. The sample taken for sequencing was PBMCs. These receptors came from a woman aged 25-40 years in good health and CMV-seropositive. Both conserved end residues are part of each CDR3. The D gene is left open where the match is weak. Where a row states a size, it is once, few, many or the class of an expanded clone; other rows omit it.

-	TRBJ2-7	TRBV5-1	TRBD2	TGCGCCAGCAGGAGCGGGGACTACGAGCAGTACTTC	CASRSGDYEQYF
-	TRBJ2-1	TRBV5-1	TRBD2	TGCGCCAGCACCACTAGCGGGGGGTACAATGAGCAGTTCTTC	CASTTSGGYNEQFF
-	TRBJ2-1	TRBV7-8	-	TGTGCCAGCACCTCAGAAAGGCGGACTTACAATGAGCAGTTCTTC	CASTSERRTYNEQFF
-	TRBJ2-2	TRBV4-1	TRBD1	TGCGCCAGCAGCCAAGGGGGACAGCCCGGGGGGGAGCTGTTTTTT	CASSQGGQPGGELFF
-	TRBJ2-3	TRBV27	TRBD1	TGTGCCAGTACCGACAGGGTTACAGATACGCAGTATTTT	CASTDRVTDTQYF
-	TRBJ2-1	TRBV7-8	TRBD2	TGTGCCAGCAGCTTAAGGGGGGGTCGGACTAGCGGCCACAATGAGCAGTTCTTC	CASSLRGGRTSGHNEQFF
-	TRBJ1-2	TRBV2	TRBD1	TGTGCCAGCAGTGTATTACAGGGGCGGGGTGGCTACACCTTC	CASSVLQGRGGYTF
-	TRBJ1-2	TRBV11-2	TRBD1	TGTGCCAGCAGCTCATTGCCCCAGGGGGCTAGGAACTATGGCTACACCTTC	CASSSLPQGARNYGYTF
-	TRBJ2-3	TRBV21-1	-	TGTGCCAGCAGCAAAGATGGGACTAGCGGGGCCCAGGCGCAGTATTTT	CASSKDGTSGAQAQYF
-	TRBJ2-7	TRBV30	TRBD2	TGTGCCTGGAGGGCTCGGGGGGCCTACGAGCAGTACTTC	CAWRARGAYEQYF
once	TRBJ1-5	TRBV12-5	TRBD1	TGCAGGGGATTGAACCGGGGACAGGGGGCAGGTCAGCCCCAGCATTTT	CRGLNRGQGAGQPQHF
once	TRBJ2-1	TRBV18	-	TGTGCCAGCTCACCACAAGGGGGGGGGTACAATGAGCAGTTCTTC	CASSPQGGGYNEQFF
-	TRBJ2-2	TRBV5-4	TRBD2	TGTGCCAGCAGCCGTGCGGGGGGCAGCACCGGGGAGCTGTTTTTT	CASSRAGGSTGELFF
few	TRBJ2-2	TRBV6-6	TRBD1	TGTGCCAGCAGTTGGACAGGGGGCGTTTCAGGGGAGCTGTTTTTT	CASSWTGGVSGELFF
-	TRBJ1-1	TRBV6-5	-	TGTGCCAGCAGTTGGGGGGGGTCGGGGTTCACTGAAGCTTTCTTT	CASSWGGSGFTEAFF
-	TRBJ2-7	TRBV9	-	TGTGCCAGCAGCGCCCGCAGGGTACCCTACGAGCAGTACTTC	CASSARRVPYEQYF
-	TRBJ1-5	TRBV7-8	-	TGTGCCAGCAGCTTAGCGAGGAAAGCCAATCAGCCCCAGCATTTT	CASSLARKANQPQHF
-	TRBJ2-7	TRBV27	-	TGTGCCAGCAGTGATCGTGGCACTACCTACGAGCAGTACTTC	CASSDRGTTYEQYF
-	TRBJ2-7	TRBV7-2	TRBD2	TGTGCCAGCAGCCCCCTAGGCCTAGCGGGTGAGCAGTACTTC	CASSPLGLAGEQYF
few	TRBJ1-3	TRBV11-3	-	TGTGCCAGCAGCTTAGGGACAGCTGGAAACACCATATATTTT	CASSLGTAGNTIYF
once	TRBJ1-1	TRBV6-6	TRBD1	TGTGCCAGCAGCTACCTAGGGGGCGCGAACACTGAAGCTTTCTTT	CASSYLGGANTEAFF
-	TRBJ1-6	TRBV4-3	-	TGCGCCAGCAGCCCTCGACCTAAGGGAGATGGATCACCCCTCCACTTT	CASSPRPKGDGSPLHF
-	TRBJ2-1	TRBV18	-	TGTGCCAGCTCACGTTCCGGCGCAGGGGTTGGCAATGAGCAGTTCTTC	CASSRSGAGVGNEQFF
once	TRBJ2-2	TRBV11-3	TRBD2	TGTGCCAGCAGCCCTCGGACTAGCGGGAGGACCGGGGAGCTGTTTTTT	CASSPRTSGRTGELFF
-	TRBJ2-7	TRBV6-5	-	TGTGCCAGTTGTGACCCGGGAGTCCGCGAGCAGTACTTC	CASCDPGVREQYF
-	TRBJ2-7	TRBV4-3	TRBD1	TGCGCCAGCAGCCAAGATTGGCCAGGGGGATCCTACGAGCAGTACTTC	CASSQDWPGGSYEQYF
-	TRBJ1-6	TRBV5-5	TRBD1	TGTGCCAGCAGCTTAAGGGACAGGGAGTTTGCGGGTTCACCCCTCCACTTT	CASSLRDREFAGSPLHF
-	TRBJ1-1	TRBV5-1	-	TGCGCCAGCAGCTCGGGGGGGGGTTACACTGAAGCTTTCTTT	CASSSGGGYTEAFF
-	TRBJ1-3	TRBV25-1	TRBD1	TGTGCCAGCCAAATGACTACAGGGGACACCATATATTTT	CASQMTTGDTIYF
-	TRBJ2-7	TRBV19	-	TGTGCCAGTACCTCTAGCTCCTACGAGCAGTACTTC	CASTSSSYEQYF
-	TRBJ1-2	TRBV7-9	-	TGTGCCAGCCAATACTGGACAGATGGCTACACCTTC	CASQYWTDGYTF
once	TRBJ2-7	TRBV6-5	TRBD2	TGTGCCAGCAGTTACTCACTAGCGGGAGCCTACGAGCAGTACTTC	CASSYSLAGAYEQYF
-	TRBJ1-1	TRBV18	TRBD1	TGTGCCAGCTCACCCAGACAGGGCTATGAATACACTGAAGCTTTCTTT	CASSPRQGYEYTEAFF
few	TRBJ1-2	TRBV5-5	-	TGTGCCAGCAGACCTTGGGGGGGACCTCATGGCTACACCTTC	CASRPWGGPHGYTF
-	TRBJ2-2	TRBV5-1	TRBD1	TGCGCCAGCAGCTTGCGGGGACAGGCGAACACCGGGGAGCTGTTTTTT	CASSLRGQANTGELFF
-	TRBJ1-3	TRBV4-3	-	TGCGCCAGCAGCCAGATTCCGGGGGGCTTGGACACCATATATTTT	CASSQIPGGLDTIYF
-	TRBJ2-7	TRBV7-9	-	TGTGCCAGCAGCCCCCTAGGGGGCTACGAGCAGTACTTC	CASSPLGGYEQYF
-	TRBJ2-5	TRBV10-3	TRBD1	TGTGCCATCAGTCCCGGGACAGGGGAGACCCAGTACTTC	CAISPGTGETQYF
-	TRBJ1-1	TRBV9	TRBD1	TGTGCCAGCAGCGTAGAAGAGACAGGGTCAGCTTTCTTT	CASSVEETGSAFF
-	TRBJ1-1	TRBV7-9	TRBD1	TGTGCCAGCAGCACCAACAGGGGGCGATTAGCTTTCTTT	CASSTNRGRLAFF
once	TRBJ2-4	TRBV19	TRBD1	TGTGCCAGTAGGCCGGGGACAGGGGCGAACATTCAGTACTTC	CASRPGTGANIQYF
once	TRBJ2-1	TRBV11-3	-	TGTGCCAGCAGCTTAGAAGTTCCCAGGAGGTACAATGAGCAGTTCTTC	CASSLEVPRRYNEQFF
few	TRBJ2-3	TRBV5-1	-	TGCGCCAGCAGCCCGTCCCGTATGGATACGCAGTATTTT	CASSPSRMDTQYF
-	TRBJ2-7	TRBV9	TRBD2	TGTGCCAGCAGCGTAGATGAAGCGGGGGCTCCCGAGCAGTACTTC	CASSVDEAGAPEQYF
-	TRBJ1-6	TRBV7-6	TRBD1	TGTGCCAGCAGCAGAGGACAGGGAAATTCACCCCTCCACTTT	CASSRGQGNSPLHF
-	TRBJ2-1	TRBV11-2	TRBD1	TGTGCCAGCAGCTCCCTTTACAGGGGGCTTATGGTTGAGCAGTTCTTC	CASSSLYRGLMVEQFF
-	TRBJ1-6	TRBV5-5	TRBD1	TGTGCCAGCAGCCAGAGACAGGGCCAAGATTCACCCCTCCACTTT	CASSQRQGQDSPLHF
-	TRBJ2-1	TRBV7-2	TRBD1	TGTGCCAGCAGCGACCAGGGGGTATCCTACAATGAGCAGTTCTTC	CASSDQGVSYNEQFF
once	TRBJ2-3	TRBV4-3	TRBD2	TGCGCCAGCAGCCCCCGGGGTAGCGGGATCGGAAGCGATACGCAGTATTTT	CASSPRGSGIGSDTQYF
-	TRBJ2-1	TRBV10-3	-	TGTGCCATCAGTGAGTCGGTTAGTGCAACCCATGAGCAGTTCTTC	CAISESVSATHEQFF
few	TRBJ2-1	TRBV6-5	-	TGTGCCAGCAGTCCCAGCGGAAGCTCCTACAATGAGCAGTTCTTC	CASSPSGSSYNEQFF
-	TRBJ2-7	TRBV7-8	-	TGTGCCAGCAGCTTAGGGCGAAAGGGAGCGGCTACCTACGAGCAGTACTTC	CASSLGRKGAATYEQYF
-	TRBJ2-3	TRBV5-1	TRBD2	TGCGCCAGCAGCTTGGGCTTAGCGGGAGTGAGGACAGATACGCAGTATTTT	CASSLGLAGVRTDTQYF
few	TRBJ2-7	TRBV27	TRBD2	TGTGCCAGCAGTCCCGGACTAGAACCCTACGAGCAGTACTTC	CASSPGLEPYEQYF
-	TRBJ2-1	TRBV15	-	TGTGCCACCAGCAGAGATCCATATGAGCAGTTCTTC	CATSRDPYEQFF
few	TRBJ2-3	TRBV9	TRBD2	TGTGCCAGCAGCGTAGCTCGGCGGGGAGGGGCGGATACGCAGTATTTT	CASSVARRGGADTQYF
-	TRBJ2-3	TRBV7-9	TRBD2	TGTGCCAGCAGCTTAGGCTCGTTCGCGGGAGGTGGAGATACGCAGTATTTT	CASSLGSFAGGGDTQYF
-	TRBJ2-3	TRBV27	-	TGTGCCAGCAGCCAACTAGACACAGATACGCAGTATTTT	CASSQLDTDTQYF
few	TRBJ1-2	TRBV6-5	TRBD1	TGTGCCAGCAGTAAGGGGGCGGGAGGCTACACCTTC	CASSKGAGGYTF
-	TRBJ2-2	TRBV6-5	-	TGTGCCAGCAGTTACATCACGAACACCGGGGAGCTGTTTTTT	CASSYITNTGELFF